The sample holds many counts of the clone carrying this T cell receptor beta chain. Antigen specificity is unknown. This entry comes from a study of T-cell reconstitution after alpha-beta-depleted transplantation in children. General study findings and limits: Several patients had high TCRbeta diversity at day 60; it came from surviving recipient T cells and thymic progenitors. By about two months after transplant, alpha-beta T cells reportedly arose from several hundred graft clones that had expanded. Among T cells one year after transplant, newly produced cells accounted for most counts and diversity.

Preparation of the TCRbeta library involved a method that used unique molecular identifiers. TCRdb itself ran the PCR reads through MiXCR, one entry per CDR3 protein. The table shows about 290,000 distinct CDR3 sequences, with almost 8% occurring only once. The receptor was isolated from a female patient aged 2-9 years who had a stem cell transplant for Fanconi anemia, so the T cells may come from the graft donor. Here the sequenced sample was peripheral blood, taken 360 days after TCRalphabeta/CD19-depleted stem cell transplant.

The CDR3 is CASSESGKGNEQFF. DNA for the CDR3: TGCGCCAGCAGTGAGTCTGGGAAGGGCAATGAGCAGTTCTTC. The rearrangement joins TRBV10-1 to TRBJ2-1; D remains ambiguous. Germline CDR1 reads WNHNN; CDR2 reads SYGVQD (reference sequence). The CDR3 covers 14 residues. The V end lost 0 bases, the J end lost 6 bases, and 9 bases lay between the germline ends.